The 13 T cell receptor beta chains presented below share a single source sample, sequenced in a study of T cell responses to AZD1222 COVID-19 vaccine. Profiling relied on immunoSEQ multiplex PCR, and the TCRdb table lists in-frame clones only, not all of them. The data show about 150,000 clones, 89% seen once. Sequencing used peripheral blood, obtained on day 0 of AZD1222 vaccination. All receptors derive from an adult in good health.

The rearrangement uses TRBV28 and TRBJ2-6, with D perhaps matching TRBD2 (5 bases). Trimming stripped 7 bases from V and 0 bases from J, with 13 bases between. In germline, CDR1 is MDHEN, CDR2 SYDVKM. The CDR3 consists of 16 residues. The CDR3 nucleotides are TGTGCCAGCACCGGGAACCCAGTCTCTGGGGCCAACGTCCTGACTTTC. Its protein product is CASTGNPVSGANVLTF.

The sample holds a few counts of this clone. The chain is built from TRBV11-3 and TRBJ1-1; no clear D gene. The CDR3 is 14 amino acids. Germline V lookup: CDR1 SGHNT, CDR2 YENEEA. The V gene lost 4 bases and the J gene lost 1 base, with 10 bases spanning the gap. The CDR3 bases are TGTGCCAGCAGCTCGTTCGATCAGAACACTGAAGCTTTCTTT. This translates into CASSSFDQNTEAFF. Full variable domain (missing parts from reference TRBV11-3 and TRBJ1-1): EAGVVQSPRYKIIEKKQPVAFWCNPISGHNTLYWYLQNLGQGPELLIRYENEEAVDDSQLPKDRFSAERLKGVDSTLKIQPAELGDSAVYLCASSSFDQNTEAFFGQGTRLTVV.

This clone came up once. The chain employs TRBV24-1 and TRBJ2-3; 11 nucleotides line up with TRBD2. Germline V gene lookup returns CDR1 KGHDR and CDR2 SFDVKD. Unmatched junction bases numbered 6, after V lost 6 bases and J lost 5 bases. CDR3 size: 15 residues. The CDR3 sequence: CATSRTSGSGDTQYF. CDR3 coding DNA: TGTGCCACCAGTCGTACTAGCGGGAGCGGAGATACGCAGTATTTT.

The chain couples TRBV2 to TRBJ1-1; 12 nucleotides line up with TRBD1. With V trimmed by 9 bases and J by 10 bases, 6 bases remained unmatched. Germline loops: CDR1 SNHLY, CDR2 FYNNEI. This CDR3 region has 12 residues. As DNA, the CDR3 is TGTGCCAGTGAGCGGGACAGGGGGCGAGCTTTCTTT. Translated, it gives CASERDRGRAFF.

This clone was counted a few times. The chain has TRBV11-3 and TRBJ1-2; no reliable D call. The CDR3 spans 14 residues. The germline V gene has CDR1 SGHNT and CDR2 YENEEA. With 4 bases removed from V and 8 bases from J, the gap between germline ends came to 17 bases. CDR3 nucleotides: TGTGCCAGCAGCTCCTCCCGGTCTCGAGGGGGCTACACCTTC. This gives the protein CASSSSRSRGGYTF.

The CDR3 nucleotides read TGTGCCAGCAGCGTACGACGATTGGGACAGTCAAGGACCTACGAGCAGTACTTC. This codes for CASSVRRLGQSRTYEQYF. The V and J genes are TRBV7-9 and TRBJ2-7; TRBD1 matches at 7 bases. Germline CDR1 and CDR2: SEHNR and FQNEAQ (reference sequence). V was clipped by 5 bases and J by 2 bases; unmatched bases: 18. This CDR3 is 18 amino acids long.

The chain recombines TRBV11-3 with TRBJ2-3; no reliable D call. Germline CDR1 and CDR2: SGHNT and YENEEA. Between the trimmed V and J ends, which lost 2 bases and 7 bases, there was a span of 7 bases. The CDR3 spans 12 residues. CDR3 sequence reads: CASSLTRNTQYF. The CDR3 bases are TGTGCCAGCAGCTTAACGAGGAATACGCAGTATTTT.

The chain recombines TRBV28 with TRBJ1-4; 10 bases map to TRBD1. V lost 6 bases to trimming and J lost 11 bases; unmatched junction nucleotides: 18. Looked up from germline, CDR1 is MDHEN and CDR2 is SYDVKM. The CDR3 covers 17 residues. The CDR3 sequence: CASSYYASGTGVRKLFF. The CDR3 DNA follows: TGTGCCAGCAGCTACTATGCCTCCGGGACAGGGGTTCGGAAACTGTTTTTT. The whole variable domain, filled in from reference TRBV28 and TRBJ1-4, reads DVKVTQSSRYLVKRTGEKVFLECVQDMDHENMFWYRQDPGLGLRLIYFSYDVKMKEKGDIPEGYSVSREKKERFSLILESASTNQTSMYLCASSYYASGTGVRKLFFGSGTQLSVL.

The V call is TRBV19, the J call TRBJ2-7, with D possibly being TRBD1 (6 bases). The V end lost 3 bases, the J end lost 0 bases, and 12 bases lay between the germline ends. CDR1 LNHDA and CDR2 SQIVND come from the germline V gene (reference sequence). The CDR3 sequence is 15 residues long. The CDR3, as DNA: TGTGCCAGTAGTATCCGGGACACTGGCTCCTACGAGCAGTACTTC. Residues: CASSIRDTGSYEQYF. Filled out from reference TRBV19 and TRBJ2-7, the complete variable domain reads DGGITQSPKYLFRKEGQNVTLSCEQNLNHDAMYWYRQDPGQGLRLIYYSQIVNDFQKGDIAEGYSVSREKKESFPLTVTSAQKNPTAFYLCASSIRDTGSYEQYFGPGTRLTVT.

The V call is TRBV2, the J call TRBJ2-2; possible D gene TRBD2, 5 bases. Germline lookup yields CDR1 SNHLY and CDR2 FYNNEI. This CDR3 comprises 13 residues. The V gene lost 8 bases and the J gene lost 3 bases, with 10 bases spanning the gap. The CDR3 DNA follows: TGTGCCAGCGGTAGGGAGCACACCGGGGAGCTGTTTTTT. It encodes CASGREHTGELFF.

The chain links TRBV7-2 to TRBJ2-1; D perhaps matches TRBD2 (6 bases). The V gene lost 5 bases and the J gene lost 1 base, with 12 bases spanning the gap. The CDR3 contains 15 residues. CDR1 is SGHTA and CDR2 is FQGNSA in the germline V gene. The CDR3 sequence is CASSPRAGSYNEQFF. In DNA form, the CDR3 reads TGTGCCAGCAGCCCCCGGGCGGGATCCTACAATGAGCAGTTCTTC.

The rearrangement joins TRBV10-2 to TRBJ2-7, with 7 bases identical to TRBD2. The junction had 5 bases not matched to a gene; V was cut back by 6 bases and J by 0 bases. The CDR3 is 14 amino acids. Germline CDR1 WSHSY, CDR2 SAAADI. The CDR3 sequence: CASSRSGNSYEQYF. In DNA, the CDR3 is TGCGCCAGCAGCCGCAGCGGGAACTCCTACGAGCAGTACTTC.

This clone was seen a single time. This chain connects TRBV4-2 to TRBJ1-1, with a tentative D call TRBD1 (6 bases). Per germline, CDR1 LGHNA and CDR2 YNFKEQ. Trimming shortened V by 0 bases and J by 11 bases, and 10 bases separated the two germline ends. The length of the CDR3 is 12 residues. The CDR3 coding sequence is TGTGCCAGCAGCCAAGATGGGGGCTCGGCTTTCTTT. Amino acid sequence: CASSQDGGSAFF.